One and the same sample provided the 24 T cell receptor beta chains below, sequenced in a study of shared clonotypes between healthy human individuals. TCRdb's copy holds only in-frame clones and misses some; the assay was immunoSEQ multiplex PCR. Of around 1.9 million clones in the sample, 90% to 95% were seen once. CD8 cells regarded as naive lacked CD45RO, were positively chosen for CCR7, and omitted terminally differentiated effector memory CD45RA+ cells. The specimen was naive CD8+ T cells from PBMCs. These receptors were obtained from a man in his late teens or twenties in good health. Some clones in this sample may be carry-over from other donors' samples.

To note about this clone: Distinct nucleotide sequences in the sample also encode this CDR3. The gene calls are TRBV28 and TRBJ2-1, with D tentatively TRBD2 (6 bases). The CDR3 has 15 amino acids. Germline loops: CDR1 MDHEN, CDR2 SYDVKM. Between the trimmed V and J ends, which lost 6 bases and 1 base, there was a span of 13 bases. DNA for the CDR3: TGTGCCAGCAGCTTTTTCGCGGGATCCTACAATGAGCAGTTCTTC. Its translation is CASSFFAGSYNEQFF.

The chain recombines TRBV28 with TRBJ1-2; D might be TRBD1 (5 bases). V shed 5 bases and J shed 5 bases, with 18 bases lying between them. From germline, CDR1 is MDHEN and CDR2 SYDVKM. The CDR3 runs 15 residues. The CDR3 DNA follows: TGTGCCAGCAGTCCGGGGACTCCGTACCAGTATGGCTACACCTTC. This translates into CASSPGTPYQYGYTF.

The genes are TRBV29-1 and TRBJ2-7; D may be TRBD1 or TRBD2 (5 bases each). Looked up from germline, CDR1 is SQVTM and CDR2 is ANQGSEA. Deletions cut 6 bases from V and 2 bases from J, with 14 bases between. The CDR3 is 13 amino acids. The CDR3 region is CSVEPGPTYEQYF. CDR3 sequence (DNA): TGCAGCGTAGAACCGGGACCCACCTACGAGCAGTACTTC.

This chain connects TRBV28 to TRBJ1-1, with 7 bases lining up with TRBD1. Trimming at V came to 7 bases and at J to 1 base, leaving 6 bases not matched to a gene. This CDR3 is 14 amino acids long. Per the germline V gene, CDR1 is MDHEN and CDR2 is SYDVKM. The CDR3 DNA follows: TGTGCCAGCACCTCAAACAGGGGGAACACTGAAGCTTTCTTT. This gives the protein CASTSNRGNTEAFF.

The chain employs TRBV7-9 and TRBJ2-7, with D possibly matching TRBD1 (6 bases). Looked up from germline, CDR1 is SEHNR and CDR2 is FQNEAQ (reference sequence). The CDR3 runs to 16 residues. Trimming removed 4 bases from V and 6 bases from J, with 22 bases in between. The CDR3 DNA reads as TGTGCCAGCAGCTATACGATCGGCAGGGGATCCGGCGAGCAGTACTTC. Its protein is CASSYTIGRGSGEQYF.

This clone has a single count. V gene TRBV9 combines with J gene TRBJ1-2; 8 positions match TRBD1. V was clipped by 1 base and J by 3 bases; unmatched bases: 2. Germline CDR1 SGDLS, CDR2 YYNGEE. The CDR3 contains 14 residues. This CDR3 reads CASSVLDRDYGYTF. As DNA, the CDR3 is TGTGCCAGCAGCGTACTGGACAGGGACTATGGCTACACCTTC.

This clone was detected only once. This sequence joins TRBV30 and TRBJ2-3; TRBD2 matches 10 bases. After removal of 5 bases from V and 4 bases from J, the junction contained 6 bases not matched to a gene. In germline, CDR1 is GTSNPN, CDR2 SVGIG (reference sequence). The CDR3 is 14 residues long. This CDR3 reads CAWASGRVADTQYF. In DNA, the CDR3 is TGTGCCTGGGCAAGCGGGAGGGTTGCAGATACGCAGTATTTT.

This chain joins TRBV5-1 and TRBJ2-3, with TRBD2 as a possible D gene (6 bases). CDR1 and CDR2 (germline): SGHRS, YFSETQ. Trimming took off 0 bases at V and 0 bases at J, with 11 bases between the two ends. The CDR3 consists of 16 residues. The CDR3 nucleotides are TGCGCCAGCAGCTTGGTTGGAGGGGCTAGCACAGATACGCAGTATTTT. It encodes CASSLVGGASTDTQYF.

This rearrangement joins TRBV7-8 to TRBJ2-1; TRBD1 might be the D (6 bases). V was trimmed by 5 bases and J by 7 bases, leaving 18 bases between them. Germline CDR1 and CDR2: SGHVS and FQNEAQ. The CDR3 is 15 residues long. DNA of the CDR3: TGTGCCAGCAGCAGAAATACAGGGTTTTGGAATGAGCAGTTCTTC. This gives the protein CASSRNTGFWNEQFF. Together with reference TRBV7-8 and TRBJ2-1, the CDR3 gives the full variable domain: GAGVSQSPRYKVAKRGQDVALRCDPISGHVSLFWYQQALGQGPEFLTYFQNEAQLDKSGLPSDRFFAERPEGSVSTLKIQRTQQEDSAVYLCASSRNTGFWNEQFFGPGTRLTVL.

This clone appeared once. The chain recombines TRBV28 with TRBJ2-1; D could derive from TRBD1 or TRBD2 (5 bases each). CDR3 length: 18 residues. Looked up from germline, CDR1 is MDHEN and CDR2 is SYDVKM. The V gene lost 5 bases and the J gene lost 8 bases, with 28 bases spanning the gap. This CDR3 reads CASSTIPRGRGRGDEQFF. Here the CDR3 DNA reads TGTGCCAGCAGTACGATCCCGAGAGGGCGAGGGCGAGGGGATGAGCAGTTCTTC.

The gene calls are TRBV13 and TRBJ2-4, with 7 bases identical to TRBD2. The trim removed 5 bases at V and 0 bases at J, leaving 10 bases unmatched. This CDR3 has 17 amino acids. CDR1 and CDR2 (germline): PRHDT, FYEKMQ (reference sequence). This CDR3 reads CASSHMEGGPAKNIQYF. DNA for the CDR3: TGTGCCAGCAGCCATATGGAGGGAGGGCCAGCCAAAAACATTCAGTACTTC.

The chain is built from TRBV25-1 and TRBJ2-1, with D perhaps TRBD1 (5 bases). V was shortened by 1 base and J by 0 bases, with 10 bases between the two germline ends. The CDR3 is 16 residues long. Germline-derived CDR1 and CDR2 are MGHDK and SYGVNS. CDR3 residues: CASSELQESSYNEQFF. CDR3 sequence (DNA): TGTGCCAGCAGTGAATTACAGGAGAGCTCCTACAATGAGCAGTTCTTC.

The chain combines TRBV7-9 with TRBJ1-1; D ambiguous. Looked up from germline, CDR1 is SEHNR and CDR2 is FQNEAQ (reference sequence). The CDR3 length is 14 residues. V lost 5 bases and J 0 bases, leaving 10 bases between the germline ends. CDR3 sequence: CASSLVFVNTEAFF. The CDR3 nucleotides read TGTGCCAGCAGCCTTGTTTTCGTGAACACTGAAGCTTTCTTT.

The chain carries TRBV7-3 and TRBJ2-5, with 8 bases aligning to TRBD2. CDR1 and CDR2 from the germline V gene are SGHTA and FQGTGA. This CDR3 is 22 amino acids long. J was trimmed by 2 bases and V by 5 bases; bases with no gene match: 28. The CDR3 spells CASSESPPDGETSETPQETQYF. The CDR3 coding sequence is TGTGCCAGCAGCGAAAGCCCTCCGGACGGGGAGACTAGCGAGACACCACAAGAGACCCAGTACTTC.

The V gene is TRBV5-1, the J gene TRBJ1-1; TRBD1 is a possible D gene (6 bases). The CDR3 loop spans 14 amino acids. Trimming pared 0 bases from V and 4 bases from J, leaving 10 bases between. Germline values: CDR1 SGHRS, CDR2 YFSETQ. The CDR3 nucleotides are TGCGCCAGCAGCTTGGAGGGGGGAATCACTGAAGCTTTCTTT. Translated: CASSLEGGITEAFF.

The V and J genes are TRBV28 and TRBJ1-6, with TRBD1 matching 11 bases. V lost 4 bases, J lost 8 bases, and 4 bases stayed unmatched. CDR1 and CDR2 from the germline V gene are MDHEN and SYDVKM. The CDR3 runs 15 residues. CDR3 sequence: CASSWTGGAYSPLHF. The CDR3 nucleotides are TGTGCCAGCAGTTGGACAGGGGGCGCCTATTCACCCCTCCACTTT.

The V call is TRBV11-2, the J call TRBJ2-7; D remains ambiguous. Germline V gene lookup returns CDR1 SGHAT and CDR2 FQNNGV. Trimming stripped 1 base from V and 3 bases from J, with 13 bases between. The CDR3 sequence is 15 residues long. For the CDR3, the DNA is TGTGCCAGCAGCTTAGGGGTCGGAACCCTCTACGAGCAGTACTTC. Translated: CASSLGVGTLYEQYF.

As DNA, the CDR3 is TGTGCCAGCAGTTTAGGGGAGATGACTGAAGCTTTCTTT. It yields the protein CASSLGEMTEAFF. The V gene is TRBV27, the J gene TRBJ1-1; unclear D gene. Per the germline V gene, CDR1 is MNHEY and CDR2 is SMNVEV (reference sequence). CDR3 length: 13 amino acids. Between the trimmed V and J ends, which lost 2 bases and 5 bases, there was a span of 9 bases.

The chain recombines TRBV29-1 with TRBJ2-1; D remains unclear. The CDR3 loop spans 13 amino acids. Per the germline V gene, CDR1 is SQVTM and CDR2 is ANQGSEA. Trimming left V 5 bases short and J 0 bases short, with 8 bases between. The CDR3 nucleotides read TGCAGCGTTCGCCTTCGCTCCTACAATGAGCAGTTCTTC. This translates into CSVRLRSYNEQFF.

This clone was detected once. The genes are TRBV9 and TRBJ2-3; TRBD1 might be the D (6 bases). Germline V lookup: CDR1 SGDLS, CDR2 YYNGEE. CDR3 length: 15 amino acids. Trimming pared 1 base from V and 0 bases from J, leaving 9 bases between. The CDR3 coding sequence is TGTGCCAGCAGCGTATTGGGGGCTAGCACAGATACGCAGTATTTT. Translation gives CASSVLGASTDTQYF.

This chain connects TRBV4-1 to TRBJ1-5; D remains unclear. Germline-derived CDR1 and CDR2 are MGHRA and YSYEKL. V dropped 5 bases and J dropped 4 bases, with 18 bases sitting between them. The length of the CDR3 is 16 residues. CDR3 protein: CASSYDAVDPNQPQHF. DNA for the CDR3: TGCGCCAGCAGCTACGATGCTGTGGACCCGAATCAGCCCCAGCATTTT.

The chain uses TRBV30 and TRBJ1-2; no clear D gene. V dropped 5 bases and J dropped 8 bases, with 12 bases sitting between them. Germline CDR1 is GTSNPN and CDR2 is SVGIG (reference sequence). The CDR3 is 11 residues long. DNA for the CDR3: TGTGCCTGGGGCCGGACTCCGGGCTACACCTTC. Protein product: CAWGRTPGYTF. Full variable domain (remainder filled in from reference TRBV30 and TRBJ1-2): SQTIHQWPATLVQPVGSPLSLECTVEGTSNPNLYWYRQAAGRGLQLLFYSVGIGQISSEVPQNLSASRPQDRQFILSSKKLLLSDSGFYLCAWGRTPGYTFGSGTRLTVV.

The chain uses TRBV27 and TRBJ1-5; tentatively, D is TRBD1 (6 bases). The CDR3 has 16 amino acids. Germline assignment: CDR1 MNHEY and CDR2 SMNVEV (reference sequence). The germline V and J ends were trimmed by 7 bases and 6 bases, with 22 bases remaining between them. CDR3 sequence (DNA): TGTGCCAGCATCCCTACAGGGAGAGGTCTTCGTCAGCCCCAGCATTTT. It yields the protein CASIPTGRGLRQPQHF.

This clone was seen once. J is TRBJ2-3 and V is TRBV7-9, with D uncertain. The CDR3 contains 15 residues. The germline V gene encodes CDR1 SEHNR and CDR2 FQNEAQ (reference sequence). Trimming took 3 bases from V and 3 from J, leaving 13 bases between them. CDR3 in DNA: TGTGCCAGCAGCTTTGTCGGCCTCGGTACAGATACGCAGTATTTT. Its translation is CASSFVGLGTDTQYF.